Below are 25 T cell receptor beta chains sequenced from a single sample in a study of blood T cell repertoires in COVID-19. Profiled with immunoSEQ multiplex PCR; TCRdb holds only in-frame clones, not every one. Among around 100,000 clones listed, roughly 85% were seen once. Sequenced sample: peripheral blood. The receptors shown here come from a man over 45 in a cohort sampled during active COVID-19.

The CDR3 DNA reads TGCGCCAGCAGCTTGGATAACTATAGCAATCAGCCCCAGCATTTT. It codes for CASSLDNYSNQPQHF. The J gene is TRBJ1-5, the V gene TRBV5-1; D is undetermined. Germline CDR1 SGHRS, CDR2 YFSETQ. The V gene lost 0 bases and the J gene lost 0 bases, with 7 bases spanning the gap. CDR3 length: 15 amino acids.

The chain joins TRBV10-3 to TRBJ1-3; 8 bases fit TRBD1. This CDR3 has 16 amino acids. Germline-derived CDR1 and CDR2 are ENHRY and SYGVKD. With V trimmed by 2 bases and J by 0 bases, 3 bases remained unmatched. The CDR3 protein is CAISEGDRLSGNTIYF. CDR3 nucleotide sequence: TGTGCCATCAGTGAGGGGGACAGGCTCTCTGGAAACACCATATATTTT.

The chain combines TRBV19 with TRBJ1-1; 9 nucleotides match TRBD1. The germline CDR1 and CDR2 sequences are LNHDA and SQIVND (reference sequence). The CDR3 is 14 amino acids. The ends lost 5 bases at V and 5 bases at J; junction bases unmatched: 6. CDR3 in amino acids: CASSLSTGGTEAFF. The CDR3 DNA follows: TGTGCCAGTAGTCTGTCGACAGGGGGGACTGAAGCTTTCTTT. The full variable domain, completed using reference TRBV19 and TRBJ1-1, is DGGITQSPKYLFRKEGQNVTLSCEQNLNHDAMYWYRQDPGQGLRLIYYSQIVNDFQKGDIAEGYSVSREKKESFPLTVTSAQKNPTAFYLCASSLSTGGTEAFFGQGTRLTVV.

The chain couples TRBV6-4 to TRBJ2-2; D is perhaps TRBD1 (5 bases). The V gene lost 6 bases and the J gene lost 4 bases, with 18 bases spanning the gap. CDR1 is MRHNA, CDR2 SNTAGT, per germline. The CDR3 contains 16 residues. This CDR3 is CASRGPGKSGTGELFF. The CDR3 DNA reads TGTGCCAGCAGAGGTCCAGGGAAGTCGGGCACCGGGGAGCTGTTTTTT.

The CDR3 protein is CASSLLAGMNTGELFF. In nucleotides, the CDR3 is TGTGCCAGCAGCCTTCTAGCGGGGATGAACACCGGGGAGCTGTTTTTT. The genes are TRBV9 and TRBJ2-2, with 9 bases lining up with TRBD2. The V gene's germline CDR1 is SGDLS and CDR2 YYNGEE. There are 16 residues in the CDR3. J was trimmed by 1 base and V by 4 bases; bases with no gene match: 5.

The chain recombines TRBV4-3 with TRBJ2-1; D is unresolved. The germline V gene has CDR1 LGHNA and CDR2 YSLEER. The CDR3 spans 14 residues. V gave up 1 base and J gave up 6 bases, with 10 bases separating them. CDR3 coding DNA: TGCGCCAGCAGCCAAGCCTTAGCCGTCAATGAGCAGTTCTTC. This encodes CASSQALAVNEQFF.

This clone came up once. The chain uses TRBV7-8 and TRBJ2-5; weak D call: TRBD2 (7 bases). V was trimmed by 1 base and J by 2 bases, leaving 17 bases between them. The CDR3 totals 17 residues. Germline-derived CDR1 and CDR2 are SGHVS and FQNEAQ. CDR3 DNA: TGTGCCAGCAGCTTAGGGGGAGGGGGGACCCCACAAGAGACCCAGTACTTC. It translates to CASSLGGGGTPQETQYF.

The chain has TRBV6-5 and TRBJ2-1; D is undetermined. CDR1 and CDR2 (germline): MNHEY, SVGAGI. Trimming took 8 bases from V and 8 from J, leaving 10 bases between them. This CDR3 comprises 11 residues. The CDR3 reads CASGFFHEQFF. CDR3 bases: TGTGCCAGCGGTTTCTTCCATGAGCAGTTCTTC.

The chain uses TRBV14 and TRBJ1-1, with D unresolved. CDR1 and CDR2 (germline): SGHDN, FVKESK. CDR3 length: 13 amino acids. Trimming took 4 bases from V and 4 from J, leaving 10 bases between them. CDR3 DNA: TGTGCCAGCAGCCCCAAGATCGGCACTGAAGCTTTCTTT. Protein sequence: CASSPKIGTEAFF.

Written as DNA, the CDR3 is TGCGCCAGCAGCCGGGATTCGGCTAGGGGGCAGTTCTTC. It is translated as CASSRDSARGQFF. V gene TRBV4-3 combines with J gene TRBJ2-1, with D possibly TRBD1 on 5 matching bases. This CDR3 region has 13 residues. Germline values: CDR1 LGHNA, CDR2 YSLEER. V lost 4 bases to trimming and J lost 12 bases, with 16 bases between them.

The chain carries TRBV6-8 and TRBJ2-2, with TRBD1 as a possible D gene (6 bases). V was shortened by 4 bases and J by 5 bases, with 8 bases between the two germline ends. CDR1 and CDR2 from the germline V gene are MNHGY and SAAAGT. The CDR3 has 13 amino acids. Here the CDR3 DNA reads TGTGCCAGCAGTTCAACAGGGACCGGGGAGCTGTTTTTT. Translation gives CASSSTGTGELFF.

V is TRBV28 and J is TRBJ1-1, with a tentative D call TRBD1 (6 bases). This CDR3 is 15 amino acids long. V shed 5 bases and J shed 0 bases, with 13 bases lying between them. The germline V gene has CDR1 MDHEN and CDR2 SYDVKM. The CDR3 sequence: CASSIGGLMNTEAFF. In DNA, the CDR3 is TGTGCCAGCAGTATCGGGGGGCTCATGAACACTGAAGCTTTCTTT.

On this clone: At one of its ends the junction is not consistent with the germline gene, which may arise from a read error. The rearrangement joins TRBV6-2 or TRBV6-3 to TRBJ1-5, with TRBD1 matching 8 bases. Germline V gene sequence: CDR1 MNHEY, CDR2 SVGEGT. The CDR3 sequence is 15 residues long. The CDR3 is CASSYVGQGNRPQHF. As DNA, the CDR3 is TGTGCCAGCAGTTACGTCGGACAGGGAAATCGGCCCCAGCATTTT.

The chain recombines TRBV18 with TRBJ1-2, with D possibly matching TRBD1 (6 bases). The CDR3 covers 15 residues. V dropped 2 bases and J dropped 1 base, with 11 bases sitting between them. CDR1 and CDR2 (germline): KGHSH, LQKENI. CDR3 protein: CASSPLSGVNYGYTF. The DNA of the CDR3 is TGTGCCAGCTCACCATTGTCAGGGGTTAACTATGGCTACACCTTC.

This chain joins TRBV5-1 and TRBJ1-6, with 7 bases aligning to TRBD1. J gave up 7 bases and V 1 base, and 8 bases lay outside the gene matches. Germline V gives CDR1 SGHRS, CDR2 YFSETQ. The CDR3 has 16 residues. The CDR3 region is CASSLSAIQGNSPLHF. As DNA, the CDR3 is TGCGCCAGCAGCTTGTCCGCGATACAGGGGAATTCACCCCTCCACTTT.

This clone showed up many times. The chain combines TRBV4-1 with TRBJ1-5, with D unclear. CDR1 and CDR2 from the germline V gene are MGHRA and YSYEKL. The CDR3 runs 18 residues. V was trimmed by 3 bases and J by 2 bases, leaving 20 bases between them. This chain's CDR3 is CASSQTEVSVSGNQPQHF. Here the CDR3 DNA reads TGCGCCAGCAGCCAGACGGAGGTGTCGGTTTCTGGCAATCAGCCCCAGCATTTT.

The V call is TRBV5-4, the J call TRBJ1-3; 9 nucleotides line up with TRBD1. In germline, CDR1 is SGHNT, CDR2 YYREEE (reference sequence). This CDR3 comprises 14 residues. V trimming: 4 bases; J trimming: 5 bases; junction bases outside the gene matches: 4. CDR3 amino acids: CASSVGQGRNTIYF. DNA for the CDR3: TGTGCCAGCAGCGTAGGACAGGGGCGAAACACCATATATTTT.

This rearrangement joins TRBV24-1 to TRBJ2-3; 9 bases agree with TRBD2. CDR3 length: 12 amino acids. Germline CDR1 is KGHDR and CDR2 is SFDVKD. V dropped 9 bases and J dropped 7; count of bases not matched to a gene: 4. The CDR3 DNA is TGTGCCACCGCAGCGGGGGGTTATACGCAGTATTTT. Translating it yields CATAAGGYTQYF.

This sequence joins TRBV5-6 and TRBJ1-2, with a weak D call TRBD1 (6 bases). Germline-derived CDR1 and CDR2 are SGHDT and YYEEEE. The CDR3 runs to 15 residues. Trimming took 1 base from V and 4 from J, leaving 14 bases between them. The CDR3 coding sequence is TGTGCCAGCAGCTTGTTTTCCGGGGGGCCCTATGGCTACACCTTC. This gives the protein CASSLFSGGPYGYTF.

This clone came up once. V and J are TRBV18 and TRBJ2-3; 10 bases align to TRBD1. The CDR3 is 15 residues long. Germline CDR1 and CDR2: KGHSH and LQKENI. J gave up 1 base and V 5 bases, and 3 bases lay outside the gene matches. For the CDR3, the DNA is TGTGCCAGCTCAGCCGGGACAGGGGGCACAGATACGCAGTATTTT. The encoded protein is CASSAGTGGTDTQYF.

The chain has TRBV10-3 and TRBJ1-1; no clear D. The germline V gene encodes CDR1 ENHRY and CDR2 SYGVKD. Trimming removed 6 bases at V and 2 bases at J, with 22 bases between. This CDR3 contains 17 residues. This CDR3 reads CAISRFVGRVVNTEAFF. The CDR3 DNA reads TGTGCCATCAGCCGGTTCGTAGGCCGGGTAGTAAACACTGAAGCTTTCTTT.

This rearrangement joins TRBV5-5 to TRBJ2-5; 10 bases are shared with TRBD2. CDR1 and CDR2 from the germline V gene are SGHKS and YYEKEE (reference sequence). The CDR3 is 16 amino acids. The J segment lost 5 bases and the V segment lost 3 bases, leaving 10 bases of the junction unmatched. The CDR3 is CASSWGSGGAVETQYF. The CDR3 DNA is TGTGCCAGCAGCTGGGGCAGCGGGGGGGCCGTTGAGACCCAGTACTTC. The entire variable domain, with the rest obtained from reference TRBV5-5 and TRBJ2-5, is as follows: DAGVTQSPTHLIKTRGQQVTLRCSPISGHKSVSWYQQVLGQGPQFIFQYYEKEERGRGNFPDRFSARQFPNYSSELNVNALLLGDSALYLCASSWGSGGAVETQYFGPGTRLLVL.

The J gene is TRBJ2-1, the V gene TRBV7-7, with D perhaps matching TRBD2 (6 bases). The CDR3 consists of 18 residues. Germline CDR1 and CDR2: SSHAT and FNYEAQ (reference sequence). V was pared by 0 bases and J by 2 bases, with 17 bases between. The CDR3 DNA reads TGTGCCAGCAGCTTAGCCCCGGGACCGCGGGATGCCTACAATGAGCAGTTCTTC. Translation: CASSLAPGPRDAYNEQFF.

V and J are TRBV4-2 and TRBJ2-1; D not certain. V was shortened by 1 base and J by 6 bases, with 7 bases between the two germline ends. Germline CDR1 reads LGHNA; CDR2 reads YNFKEQ. This CDR3 contains 13 residues. CDR3 sequence reads: CASSQVTGNEQFF. In DNA form, the CDR3 reads TGTGCCAGCAGCCAAGTAACGGGCAATGAGCAGTTCTTC.

V gene TRBV19 combines with J gene TRBJ1-3; 10 positions match TRBD1. V gave up 11 bases and J gave up 3 bases; unmatched junction bases: 10. The length of the CDR3 is 15 residues. Germline CDR1 is LNHDA and CDR2 is SQIVND (reference sequence). The DNA of the CDR3 is TGTGCCTCAACCGGGACAGGGGAAGTTGGAAACACCATATATTTT. It translates to CASTGTGEVGNTIYF.